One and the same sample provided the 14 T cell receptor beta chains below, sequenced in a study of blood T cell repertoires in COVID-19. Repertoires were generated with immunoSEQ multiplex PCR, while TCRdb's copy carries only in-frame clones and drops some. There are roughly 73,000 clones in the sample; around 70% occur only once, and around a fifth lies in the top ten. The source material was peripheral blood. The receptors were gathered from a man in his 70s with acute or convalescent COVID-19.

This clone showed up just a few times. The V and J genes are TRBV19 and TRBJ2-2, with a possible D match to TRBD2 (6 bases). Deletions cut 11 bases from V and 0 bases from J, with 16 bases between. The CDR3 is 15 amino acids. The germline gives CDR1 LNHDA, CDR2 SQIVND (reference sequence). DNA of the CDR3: TGTGCCCGACTGACTAGGCCCCCGAACACCGGGGAGCTGTTTTTT. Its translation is CARLTRPPNTGELFF. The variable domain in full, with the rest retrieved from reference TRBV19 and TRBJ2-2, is DGGITQSPKYLFRKEGQNVTLSCEQNLNHDAMYWYRQDPGQGLRLIYYSQIVNDFQKGDIAEGYSVSREKKESFPLTVTSAQKNPTAFYLCARLTRPPNTGELFFGEGSRLTVL.

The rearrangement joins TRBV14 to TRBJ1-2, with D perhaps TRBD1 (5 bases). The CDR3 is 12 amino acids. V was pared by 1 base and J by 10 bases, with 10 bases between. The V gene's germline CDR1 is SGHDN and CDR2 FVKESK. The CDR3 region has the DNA TGTGCCAGCAGCCAAGCGGGCAGGGTCTACACCTTC. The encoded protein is CASSQAGRVYTF.

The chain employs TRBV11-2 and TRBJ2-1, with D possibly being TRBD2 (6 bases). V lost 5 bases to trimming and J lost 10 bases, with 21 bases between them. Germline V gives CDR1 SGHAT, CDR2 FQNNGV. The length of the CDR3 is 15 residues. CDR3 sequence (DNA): TGTGCCAGCAGCCTAACGGGAGTGGGGCTGCGAGAGCAGTTCTTC. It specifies CASSLTGVGLREQFF. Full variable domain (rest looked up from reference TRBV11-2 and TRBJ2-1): EAGVAQSPRYKIIEKRQSVAFWCNPISGHATLYWYQQILGQGPKLLIQFQNNGVVDDSQLPKDRFSAERLKGVDSTLKIQPAKLEDSAVYLCASSLTGVGLREQFFGPGTRLTVL.

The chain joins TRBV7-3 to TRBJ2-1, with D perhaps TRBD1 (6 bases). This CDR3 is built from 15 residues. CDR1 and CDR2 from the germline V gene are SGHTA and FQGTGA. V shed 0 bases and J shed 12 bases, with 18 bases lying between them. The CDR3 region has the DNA TGTGCCAGCAGCTTAACCGGAACTGACGCCAGGGGGCAGTTCTTC. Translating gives CASSLTGTDARGQFF.

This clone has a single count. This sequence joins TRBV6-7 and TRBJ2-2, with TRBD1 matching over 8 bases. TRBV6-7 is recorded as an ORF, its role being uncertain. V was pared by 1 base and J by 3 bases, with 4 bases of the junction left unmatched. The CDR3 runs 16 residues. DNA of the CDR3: TGTGCCAGCAGTTACTGGCGGACAGGGTACACCGGGGAGCTGTTTTTT. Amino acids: CASSYWRTGYTGELFF.

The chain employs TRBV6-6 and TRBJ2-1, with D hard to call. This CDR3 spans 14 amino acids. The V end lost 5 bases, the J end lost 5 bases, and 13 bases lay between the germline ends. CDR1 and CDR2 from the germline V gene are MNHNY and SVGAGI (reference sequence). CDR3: CASSVAVANNEQFF. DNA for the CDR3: TGTGCCAGCAGTGTGGCGGTCGCGAACAATGAGCAGTTCTTC.

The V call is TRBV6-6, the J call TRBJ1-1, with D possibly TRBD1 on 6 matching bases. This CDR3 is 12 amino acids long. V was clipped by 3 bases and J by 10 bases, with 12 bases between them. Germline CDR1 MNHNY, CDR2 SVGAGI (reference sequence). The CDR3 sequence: CASSYGGGIAFF. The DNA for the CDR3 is TGTGCCAGCAGTTATGGGGGGGGCATAGCTTTCTTT.

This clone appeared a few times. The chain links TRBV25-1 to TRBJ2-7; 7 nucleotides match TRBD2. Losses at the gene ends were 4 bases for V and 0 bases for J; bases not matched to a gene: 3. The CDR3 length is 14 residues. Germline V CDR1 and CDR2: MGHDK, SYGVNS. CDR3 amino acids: CASSVLADSYEQYF. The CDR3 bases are TGTGCCAGCAGTGTCCTAGCGGACTCCTACGAGCAGTACTTC.

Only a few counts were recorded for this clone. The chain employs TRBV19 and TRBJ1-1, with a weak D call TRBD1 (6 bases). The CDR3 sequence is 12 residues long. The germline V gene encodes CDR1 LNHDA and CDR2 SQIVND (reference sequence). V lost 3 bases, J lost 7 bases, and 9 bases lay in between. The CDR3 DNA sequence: TGTGCCAGTAGTATTCAGGGGAATGAAGCTTTCTTT. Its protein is CASSIQGNEAFF.

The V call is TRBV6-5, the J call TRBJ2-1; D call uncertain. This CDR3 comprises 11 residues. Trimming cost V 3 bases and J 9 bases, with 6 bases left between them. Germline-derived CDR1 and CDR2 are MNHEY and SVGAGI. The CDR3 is CASSYIGEQFF. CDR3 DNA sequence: TGTGCCAGCAGTTATATCGGTGAGCAGTTCTTC.

For the CDR3, the DNA is TGTGCCAGCAGTGAACGCGGGAGAGGCGATCAGCCCCAGCATTTT. Residues: CASSERGRGDQPQHF. This chain links TRBV6-1 with TRBJ1-5; D gene unclear. The CDR3 runs to 15 residues. The germline V and J ends were trimmed by 2 bases and 5 bases, with 13 bases remaining between them. CDR1 and CDR2 from the germline V gene are MNHNS and SASEGT.

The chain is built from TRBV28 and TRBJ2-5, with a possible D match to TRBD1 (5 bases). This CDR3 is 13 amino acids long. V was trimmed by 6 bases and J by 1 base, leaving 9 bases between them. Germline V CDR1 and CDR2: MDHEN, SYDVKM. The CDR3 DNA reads TGTGCCAGCAGAGAGACAGTCCAAGAGACCCAGTACTTC. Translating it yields CASRETVQETQYF.

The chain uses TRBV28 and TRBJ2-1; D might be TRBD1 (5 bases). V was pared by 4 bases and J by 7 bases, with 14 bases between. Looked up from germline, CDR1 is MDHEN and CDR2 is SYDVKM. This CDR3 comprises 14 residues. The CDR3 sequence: CASSYQGRWNEQFF. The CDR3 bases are TGTGCCAGCAGTTATCAGGGCAGGTGGAATGAGCAGTTCTTC.

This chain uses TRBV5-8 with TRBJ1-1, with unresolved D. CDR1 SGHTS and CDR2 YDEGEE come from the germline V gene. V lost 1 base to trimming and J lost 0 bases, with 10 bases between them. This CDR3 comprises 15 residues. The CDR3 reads CASSLYGFMNTEAFF. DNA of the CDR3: TGTGCCAGCAGCTTGTACGGGTTCATGAACACTGAAGCTTTCTTT.